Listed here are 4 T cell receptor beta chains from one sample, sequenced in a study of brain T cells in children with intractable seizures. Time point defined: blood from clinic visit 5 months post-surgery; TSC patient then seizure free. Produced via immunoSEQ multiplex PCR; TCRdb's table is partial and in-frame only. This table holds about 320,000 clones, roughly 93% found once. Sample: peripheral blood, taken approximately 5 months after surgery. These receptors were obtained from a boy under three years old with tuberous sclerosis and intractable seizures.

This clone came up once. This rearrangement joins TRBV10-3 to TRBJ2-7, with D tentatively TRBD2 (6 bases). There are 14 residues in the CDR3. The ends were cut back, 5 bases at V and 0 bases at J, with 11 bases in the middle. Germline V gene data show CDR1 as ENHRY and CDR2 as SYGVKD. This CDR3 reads CAISREFGSYEQYF. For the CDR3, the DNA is TGTGCCATCAGTCGGGAGTTCGGCTCCTACGAGCAGTACTTC.

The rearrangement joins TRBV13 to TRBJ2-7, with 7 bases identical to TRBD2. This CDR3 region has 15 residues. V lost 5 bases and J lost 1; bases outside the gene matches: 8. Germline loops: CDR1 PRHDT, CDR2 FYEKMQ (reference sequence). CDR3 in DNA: TGTGCCAGCAGCCCCCGGGACGGGAGGTCCTACGAGCAGTACTTC. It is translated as CASSPRDGRSYEQYF.

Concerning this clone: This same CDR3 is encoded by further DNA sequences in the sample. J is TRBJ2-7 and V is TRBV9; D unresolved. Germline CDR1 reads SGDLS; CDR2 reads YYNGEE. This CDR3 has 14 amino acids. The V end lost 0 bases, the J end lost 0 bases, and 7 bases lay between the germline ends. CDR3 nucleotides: TGTGCCAGCAGCGTAGTTCCAGGCTCCTACGAGCAGTACTTC. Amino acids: CASSVVPGSYEQYF.

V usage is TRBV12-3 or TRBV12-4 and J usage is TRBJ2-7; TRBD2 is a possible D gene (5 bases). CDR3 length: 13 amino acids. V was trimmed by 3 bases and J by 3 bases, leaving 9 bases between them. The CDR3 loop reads CASSLFRGYEQYF. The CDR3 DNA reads TGTGCCAGCAGTTTGTTCCGGGGCTACGAGCAGTACTTC.